Described below is a single T cell receptor (beta chain) sequence and its context. The antigen remains undetermined. The sample is drawn from a study of shared clonotypes between healthy human individuals. At the level of the study: Three plates each covered CD4 naive and memory; CD8 naive two, CD8 memory one. Study results and limitations: Generation probabilities were higher for clonotypes shared across all four sorted-subset donors than for unshared ones.

It was CD45RO-negative cells, positively selected for CCR7, that made up naive CD8 cells, with terminally differentiated effector memory CD45RA+ cells excluded. The CDR3 sequence is 16 residues long. Germline V CDR1 and CDR2: SGHRS, YFSETQ. With 2 bases clipped from V and 1 base from J, the junction kept 7 bases outside the gene matches. Original handling: Filtering differed, since immunoSEQ gave only junction sequences and no quality scores. Some clones are missing from TCRdb's copy, which holds only in-frame ones; the method was immunoSEQ multiplex PCR. V, J and clone size were drawn from that table, and D and trimming were deduced from the DNA. The sample holds about 2 million clones, less than 95% seen once.

The TCR sequence derives from a man in his late teens or twenties in good health. Input material: naive CD8+ T cells sorted from blood. The chain joins TRBV5-1 to TRBJ2-7; 9 bases are a match to TRBD1. For the CDR3, the DNA is TGCGCCAGCAGCTTACCAACCGGGACAGGGTCCTACGAGCAGTACTTC. Translated: CASSLPTGTGSYEQYF. The full variable domain, with the rest looked up from reference TRBV5-1 and TRBJ2-7, is KAGVTQTPRYLIKTRGQQVTLSCSPISGHRSVSWYQQTPGQGLQFLFEYFSETQRNKGNFPGRFSGRQFSNSRSEMNVSTLELGDSALYLCASSLPTGTGSYEQYFGPGTRLTVT.